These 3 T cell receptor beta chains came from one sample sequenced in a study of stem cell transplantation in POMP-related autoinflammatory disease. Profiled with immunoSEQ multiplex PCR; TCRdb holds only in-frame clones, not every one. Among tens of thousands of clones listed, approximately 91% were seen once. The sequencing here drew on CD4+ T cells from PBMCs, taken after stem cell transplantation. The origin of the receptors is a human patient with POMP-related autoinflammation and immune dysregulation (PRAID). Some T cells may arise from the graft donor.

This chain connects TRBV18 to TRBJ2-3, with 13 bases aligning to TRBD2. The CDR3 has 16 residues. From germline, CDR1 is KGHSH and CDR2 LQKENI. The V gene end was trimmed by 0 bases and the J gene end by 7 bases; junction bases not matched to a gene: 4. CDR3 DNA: TGTGCCAGCTCACCACCGGGACTAGCGGGGCGTAATACGCAGTATTTT. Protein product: CASSPPGLAGRNTQYF.

The CDR3 spells CASSPGHNTGELFF. The CDR3 DNA reads TGTGCCAGCAGTCCGGGACACAACACCGGGGAGCTGTTTTTT. This sequence joins TRBV6-4 and TRBJ2-2, with D possibly matching TRBD1 (6 bases). V lost 5 bases, J lost 2 bases, and 9 bases lay in between. The CDR3 has 14 residues. Germline assignment: CDR1 MRHNA and CDR2 SNTAGT.

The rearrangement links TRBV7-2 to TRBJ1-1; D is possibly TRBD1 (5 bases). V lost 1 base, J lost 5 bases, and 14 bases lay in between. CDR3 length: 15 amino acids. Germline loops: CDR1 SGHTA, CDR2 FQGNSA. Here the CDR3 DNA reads TGTGCCAGCAGCTTAGTCATCAGGGTAAGGACTGAAGCTTTCTTT. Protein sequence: CASSLVIRVRTEAFF.